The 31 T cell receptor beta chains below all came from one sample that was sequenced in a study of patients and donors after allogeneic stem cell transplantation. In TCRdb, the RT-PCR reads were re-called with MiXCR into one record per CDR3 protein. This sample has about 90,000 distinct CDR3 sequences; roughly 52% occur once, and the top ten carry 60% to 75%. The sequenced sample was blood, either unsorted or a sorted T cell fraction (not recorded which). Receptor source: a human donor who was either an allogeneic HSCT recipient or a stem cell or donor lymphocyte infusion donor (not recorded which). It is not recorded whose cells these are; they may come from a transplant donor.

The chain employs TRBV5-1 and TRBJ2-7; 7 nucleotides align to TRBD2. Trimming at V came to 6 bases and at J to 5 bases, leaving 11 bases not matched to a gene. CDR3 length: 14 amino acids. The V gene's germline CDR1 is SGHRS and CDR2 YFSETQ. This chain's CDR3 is CASTQGPGRDEQYF. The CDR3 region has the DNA TGCGCCAGCACCCAAGGGCCAGGGAGGGACGAGCAGTACTTC. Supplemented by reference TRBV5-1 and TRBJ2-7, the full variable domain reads KAGVTQTPRYLIKTRGQQVTLSCSPISGHRSVSWYQQTPGQGLQFLFEYFSETQRNKGNFPGRFSGRQFSNSRSEMNVSTLELGDSALYLCASTQGPGRDEQYFGPGTRLTVT.

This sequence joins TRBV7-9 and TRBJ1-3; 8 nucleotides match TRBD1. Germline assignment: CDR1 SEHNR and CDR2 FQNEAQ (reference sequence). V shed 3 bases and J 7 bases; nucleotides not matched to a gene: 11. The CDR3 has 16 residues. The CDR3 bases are TGTGCCAGCAGCTTCTACCGGGACAGACAGGGGAACACCATATATTTT. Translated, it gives CASSFYRDRQGNTIYF.

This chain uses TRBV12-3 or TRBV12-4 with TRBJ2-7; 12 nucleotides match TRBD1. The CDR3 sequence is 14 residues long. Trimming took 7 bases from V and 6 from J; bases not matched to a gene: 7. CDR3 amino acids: CASTLGTGGLEQYF. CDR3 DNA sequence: TGTGCCAGCACCCTCGGGACAGGGGGCCTCGAGCAGTACTTC.

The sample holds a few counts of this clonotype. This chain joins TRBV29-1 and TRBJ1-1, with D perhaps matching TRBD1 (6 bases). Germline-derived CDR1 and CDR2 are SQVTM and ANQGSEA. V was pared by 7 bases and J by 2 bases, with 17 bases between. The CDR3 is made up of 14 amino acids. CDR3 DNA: TGCAGCGCGGAGGGGCAGGGGTCAAACACTGAAGCTTTCTTT. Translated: CSAEGQGSNTEAFF.

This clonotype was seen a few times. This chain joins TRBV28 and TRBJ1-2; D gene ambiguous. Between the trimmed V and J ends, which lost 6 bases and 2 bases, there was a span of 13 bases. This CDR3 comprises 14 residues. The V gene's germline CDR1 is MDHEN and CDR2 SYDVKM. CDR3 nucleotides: TGTGCCAGCAGCCACGGACGGGTCAACTATGGCTACACCTTC. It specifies CASSHGRVNYGYTF.

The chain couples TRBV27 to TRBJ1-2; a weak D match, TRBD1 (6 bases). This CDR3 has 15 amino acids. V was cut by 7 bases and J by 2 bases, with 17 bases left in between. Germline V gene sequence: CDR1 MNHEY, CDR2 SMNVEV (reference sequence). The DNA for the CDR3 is TGTGCCAGCAAAATAACAGGGATCGAGAACTATGGCTACACCTTC. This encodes CASKITGIENYGYTF.

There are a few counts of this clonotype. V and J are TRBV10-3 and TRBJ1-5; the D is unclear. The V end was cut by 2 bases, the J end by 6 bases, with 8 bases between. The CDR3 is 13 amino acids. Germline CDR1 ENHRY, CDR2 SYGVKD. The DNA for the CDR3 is TGTGCCATCAGTGAGGAGGCAGGTCAGCCCCAGCATTTT. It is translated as CAISEEAGQPQHF.

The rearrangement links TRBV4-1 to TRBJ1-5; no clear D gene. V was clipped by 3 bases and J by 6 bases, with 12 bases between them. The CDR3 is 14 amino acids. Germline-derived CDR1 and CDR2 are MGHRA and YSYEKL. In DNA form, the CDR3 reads TGCGCCAGCAGCCAGCGCAACCTCGTTCAGCCCCAGCATTTT. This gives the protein CASSQRNLVQPQHF.

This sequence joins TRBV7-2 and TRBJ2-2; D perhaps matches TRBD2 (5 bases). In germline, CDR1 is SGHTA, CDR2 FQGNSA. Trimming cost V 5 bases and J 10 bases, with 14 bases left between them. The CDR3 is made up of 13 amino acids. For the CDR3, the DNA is TGTGCCAGCAGCACTCCGACTATGGCGGAGCTGTTTTTT. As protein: CASSTPTMAELFF.

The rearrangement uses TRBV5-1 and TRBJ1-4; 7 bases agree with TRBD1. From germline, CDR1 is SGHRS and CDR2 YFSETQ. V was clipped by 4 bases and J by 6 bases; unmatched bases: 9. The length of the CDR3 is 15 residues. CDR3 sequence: CASSENGQEYEKLFF. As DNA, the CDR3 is TGCGCCAGCAGCGAAAACGGACAGGAATATGAAAAACTGTTTTTT.

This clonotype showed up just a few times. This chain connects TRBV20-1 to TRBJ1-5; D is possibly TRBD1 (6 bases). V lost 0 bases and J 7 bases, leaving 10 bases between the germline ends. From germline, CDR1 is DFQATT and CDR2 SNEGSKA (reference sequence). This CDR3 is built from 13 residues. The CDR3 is CSARDTGYQPQHF. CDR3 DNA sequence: TGCAGTGCTAGAGACACAGGGTACCAGCCCCAGCATTTT.

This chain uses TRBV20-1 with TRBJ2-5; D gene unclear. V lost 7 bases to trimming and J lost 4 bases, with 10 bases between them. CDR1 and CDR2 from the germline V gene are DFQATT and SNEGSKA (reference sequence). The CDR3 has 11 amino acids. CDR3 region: CSVLVGETQYF. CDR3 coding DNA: TGCAGTGTTCTAGTGGGAGAGACCCAGTACTTC.

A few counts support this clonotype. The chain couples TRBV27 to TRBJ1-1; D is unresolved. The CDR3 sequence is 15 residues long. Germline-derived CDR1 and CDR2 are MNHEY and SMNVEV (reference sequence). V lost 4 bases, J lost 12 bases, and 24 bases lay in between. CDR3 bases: TGTGCCAGCAGTTCCGACTCCCCTTCGGAGATGATGACTTTCTTT. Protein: CASSSDSPSEMMTFF.

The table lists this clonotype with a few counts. CDR3 residues: CSVGGQGNPYTF. The CDR3 DNA reads TGCAGCGTTGGGGGACAGGGGAACCCCTACACCTTC. This chain links TRBV29-1 with TRBJ1-2, with 10 bases aligning to TRBD1. Trimming at V came to 4 bases and at J to 10 bases, leaving 6 bases not matched to a gene. The CDR3 runs 12 residues. Germline V gene sequence: CDR1 SQVTM, CDR2 ANQGSEA.

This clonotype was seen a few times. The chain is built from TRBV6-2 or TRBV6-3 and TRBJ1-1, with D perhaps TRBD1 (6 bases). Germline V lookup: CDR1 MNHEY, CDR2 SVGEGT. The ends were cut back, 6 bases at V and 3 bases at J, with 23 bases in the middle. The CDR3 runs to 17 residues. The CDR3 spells CASSWVGTSLRDTEAFF. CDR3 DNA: TGTGCCAGCAGCTGGGTCGGGACAAGCCTCAGGGACACTGAAGCTTTCTTT.

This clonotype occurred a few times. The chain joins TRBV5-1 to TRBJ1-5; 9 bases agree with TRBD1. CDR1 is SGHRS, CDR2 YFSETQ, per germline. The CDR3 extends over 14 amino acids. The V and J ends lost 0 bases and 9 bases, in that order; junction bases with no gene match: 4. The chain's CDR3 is CASSLGTGDAPQHF. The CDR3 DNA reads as TGCGCCAGCAGCTTGGGGACAGGGGACGCGCCCCAGCATTTT.

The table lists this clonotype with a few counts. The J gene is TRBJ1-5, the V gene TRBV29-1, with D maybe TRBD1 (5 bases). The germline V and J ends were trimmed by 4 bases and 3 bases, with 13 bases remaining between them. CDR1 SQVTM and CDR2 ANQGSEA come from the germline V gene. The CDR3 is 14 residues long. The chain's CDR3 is CSVGETGYNQPQHF. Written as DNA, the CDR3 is TGCAGCGTTGGGGAAACAGGTTACAATCAGCCCCAGCATTTT. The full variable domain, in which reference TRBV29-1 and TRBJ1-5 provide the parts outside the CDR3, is SAVISQKPSRDICQRGTSLTIQCQVDSQVTMMFWYRQQPGQSLTLIATANQGSEATYESGFVIDKFPISRPNLTFSTLTVSNMSPEDSSIYLCSVGETGYNQPQHFGDGTRLSIL.

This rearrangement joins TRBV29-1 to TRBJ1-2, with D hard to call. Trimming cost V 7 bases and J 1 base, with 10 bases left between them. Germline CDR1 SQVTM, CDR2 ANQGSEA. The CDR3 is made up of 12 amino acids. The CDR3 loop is CSASRLNYGYTF. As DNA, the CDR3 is TGCAGCGCGAGTCGTCTTAACTATGGCTACACCTTC.

CDR3 nucleotides: TGTGCCAGCAGTTTAGCCCTCACAGGGAAGGCCGATTCACCCCTCCACTTT. Translating it yields CASSLALTGKADSPLHF. V usage is TRBV12-3 or TRBV12-4 and J usage is TRBJ1-6; D might be TRBD1 (6 bases). This CDR3 spans 17 amino acids. Trimming took off 0 bases at V and 8 bases at J, with 17 bases between the two ends.

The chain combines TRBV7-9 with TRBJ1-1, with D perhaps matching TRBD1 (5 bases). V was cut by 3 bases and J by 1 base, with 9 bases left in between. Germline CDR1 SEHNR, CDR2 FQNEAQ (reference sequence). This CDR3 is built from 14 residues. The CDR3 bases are TGTGCCAGCAGCTTTCAGGGTCGGAACACTGAAGCTTTCTTT. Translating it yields CASSFQGRNTEAFF.

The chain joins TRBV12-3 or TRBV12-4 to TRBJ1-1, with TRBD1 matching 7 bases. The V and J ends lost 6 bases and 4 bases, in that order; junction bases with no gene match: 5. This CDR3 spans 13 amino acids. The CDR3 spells CASSPDRATEAFF. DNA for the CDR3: TGTGCCAGCAGCCCCGACAGGGCCACTGAAGCTTTCTTT.

This chain's CDR3 is CASSYRPNQPQHF. CDR3 DNA sequence: TGCGCCAGCAGCTACAGACCCAATCAGCCCCAGCATTTT. V and J are TRBV4-3 and TRBJ1-5; no reliable D call. The CDR3 consists of 13 residues. The V end was cut by 5 bases, the J end by 3 bases, with 8 bases between. The germline V gene has CDR1 LGHNA and CDR2 YSLEER.

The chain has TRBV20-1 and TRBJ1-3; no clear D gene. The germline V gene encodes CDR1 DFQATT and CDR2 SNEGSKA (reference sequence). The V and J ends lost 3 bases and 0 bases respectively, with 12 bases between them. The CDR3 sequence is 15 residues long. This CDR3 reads CSASEFGSSGNTIYF. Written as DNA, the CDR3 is TGCAGTGCTAGTGAGTTTGGGAGCTCTGGAAACACCATATATTTT.

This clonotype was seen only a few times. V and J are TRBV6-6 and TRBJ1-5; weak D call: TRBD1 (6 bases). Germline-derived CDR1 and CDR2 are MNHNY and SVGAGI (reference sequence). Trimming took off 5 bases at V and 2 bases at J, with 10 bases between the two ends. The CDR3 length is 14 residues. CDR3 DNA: TGTGCCAGCAGTCATGGACAGCGCAATCAGCCCCAGCATTTT. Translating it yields CASSHGQRNQPQHF.

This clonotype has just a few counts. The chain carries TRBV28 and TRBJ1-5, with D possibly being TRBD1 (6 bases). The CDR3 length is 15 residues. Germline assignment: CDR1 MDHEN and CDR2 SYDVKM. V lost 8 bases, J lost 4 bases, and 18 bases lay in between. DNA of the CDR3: TGTGCCAGCGAAAGGGGTGGCACAGGGAATCAGCCCCAGCATTTT. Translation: CASERGGTGNQPQHF.

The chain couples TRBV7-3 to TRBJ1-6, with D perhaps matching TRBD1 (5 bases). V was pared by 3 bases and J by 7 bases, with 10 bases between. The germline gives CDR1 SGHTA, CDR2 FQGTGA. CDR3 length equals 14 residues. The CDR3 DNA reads TGTGCCAGCAGCTTGTCGGGGCTAAATTCACCCCTCCACTTT. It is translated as CASSLSGLNSPLHF.

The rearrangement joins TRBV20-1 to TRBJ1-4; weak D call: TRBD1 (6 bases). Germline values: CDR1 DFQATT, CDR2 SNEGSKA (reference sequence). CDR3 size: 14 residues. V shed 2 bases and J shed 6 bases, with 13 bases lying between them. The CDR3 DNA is TGCAGTGCTAGACCCCGGGACATAGATGAAAAACTGTTTTTT. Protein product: CSARPRDIDEKLFF.

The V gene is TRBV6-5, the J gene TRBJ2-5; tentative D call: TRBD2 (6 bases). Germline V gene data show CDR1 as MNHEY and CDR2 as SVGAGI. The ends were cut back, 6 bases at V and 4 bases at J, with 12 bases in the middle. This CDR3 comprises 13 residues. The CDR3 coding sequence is TGTGCCAGCAGGGCCGGGGGTCTAGAGACCCAGTACTTC. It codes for CASRAGGLETQYF.

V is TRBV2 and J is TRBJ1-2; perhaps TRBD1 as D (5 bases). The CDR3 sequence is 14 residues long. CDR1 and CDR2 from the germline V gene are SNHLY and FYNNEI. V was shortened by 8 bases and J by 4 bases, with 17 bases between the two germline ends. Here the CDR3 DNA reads TGTGCCAGCCCCGAGGGGCAGCCCTTCTATGGCTACACCTTC. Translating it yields CASPEGQPFYGYTF. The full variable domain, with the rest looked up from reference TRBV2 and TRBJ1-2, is EPEVTQTPSHQVTQMGQEVILRCVPISNHLYFYWYRQILGQKVEFLVSFYNNEISEKSEIFDDQFSVERPDGSNFTLKIRSTKLEDSAMYFCASPEGQPFYGYTFGSGTRLTVV.

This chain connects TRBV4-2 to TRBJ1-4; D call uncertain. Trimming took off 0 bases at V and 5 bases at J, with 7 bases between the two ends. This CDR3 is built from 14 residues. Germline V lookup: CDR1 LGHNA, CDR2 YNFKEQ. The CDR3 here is CASSQDVGNEKLFF. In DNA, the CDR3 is TGTGCCAGCAGCCAAGACGTTGGGAATGAAAAACTGTTTTTT.

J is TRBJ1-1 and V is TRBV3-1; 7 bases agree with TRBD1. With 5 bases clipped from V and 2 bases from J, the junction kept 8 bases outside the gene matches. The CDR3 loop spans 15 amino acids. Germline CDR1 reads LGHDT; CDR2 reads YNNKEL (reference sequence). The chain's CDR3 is CASSAPGGVNTEAFF. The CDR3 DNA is TGTGCCAGCAGCGCACCAGGGGGGGTTAACACTGAAGCTTTCTTT.